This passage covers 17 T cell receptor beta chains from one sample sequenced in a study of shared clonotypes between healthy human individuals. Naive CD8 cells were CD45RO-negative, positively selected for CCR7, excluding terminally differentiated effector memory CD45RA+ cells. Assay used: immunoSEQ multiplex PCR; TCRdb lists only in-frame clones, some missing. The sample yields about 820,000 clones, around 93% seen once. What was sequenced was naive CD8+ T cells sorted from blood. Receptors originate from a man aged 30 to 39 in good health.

Here the CDR3 DNA reads TGTGCCAGCAATCCATATTCAACTAGCGGCTACGAGCAGTACTTC. It specifies CASNPYSTSGYEQYF. The rearrangement joins TRBV11-2 to TRBJ2-7; 8 bases are a match to TRBD2. With 7 bases clipped from V and 3 bases from J, the junction kept 11 bases outside the gene matches. The CDR3 is made up of 15 amino acids. Germline V gives CDR1 SGHAT, CDR2 FQNNGV.

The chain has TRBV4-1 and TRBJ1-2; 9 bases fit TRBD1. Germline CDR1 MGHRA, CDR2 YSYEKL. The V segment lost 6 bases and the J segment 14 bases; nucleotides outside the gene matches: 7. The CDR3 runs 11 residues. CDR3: CASRQGAFRTF. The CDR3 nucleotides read TGCGCCAGCAGACAGGGGGCCTTTAGGACCTTC.

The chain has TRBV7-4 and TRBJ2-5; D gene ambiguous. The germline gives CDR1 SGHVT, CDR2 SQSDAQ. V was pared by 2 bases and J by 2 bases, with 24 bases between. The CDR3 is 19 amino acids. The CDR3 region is CASSLCSIWTAGTQETQYF. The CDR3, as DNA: TGTGCCAGCAGCTTATGTTCGATTTGGACCGCAGGTACACAAGAGACCCAGTACTTC.

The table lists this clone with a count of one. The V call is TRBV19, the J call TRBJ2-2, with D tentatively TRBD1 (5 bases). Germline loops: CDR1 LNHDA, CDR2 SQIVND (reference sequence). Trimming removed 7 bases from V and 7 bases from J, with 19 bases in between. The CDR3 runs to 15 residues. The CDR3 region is CASTPYIGQNGELFF. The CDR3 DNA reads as TGTGCCAGTACCCCATACATCGGACAAAACGGGGAGCTGTTTTTT. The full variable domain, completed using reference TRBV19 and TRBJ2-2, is DGGITQSPKYLFRKEGQNVTLSCEQNLNHDAMYWYRQDPGQGLRLIYYSQIVNDFQKGDIAEGYSVSREKKESFPLTVTSAQKNPTAFYLCASTPYIGQNGELFFGEGSRLTVL.

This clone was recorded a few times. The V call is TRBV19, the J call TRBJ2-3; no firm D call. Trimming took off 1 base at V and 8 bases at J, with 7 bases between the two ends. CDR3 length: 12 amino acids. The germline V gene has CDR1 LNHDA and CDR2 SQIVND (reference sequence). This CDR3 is CASSIGGGTQYF. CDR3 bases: TGTGCCAGTAGTATAGGGGGTGGTACGCAGTATTTT.

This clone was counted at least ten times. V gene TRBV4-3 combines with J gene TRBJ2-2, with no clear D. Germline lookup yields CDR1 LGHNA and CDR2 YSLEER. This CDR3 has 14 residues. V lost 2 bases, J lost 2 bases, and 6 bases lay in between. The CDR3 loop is CASSQWVNTGELFF. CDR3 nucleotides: TGCGCCAGCAGCCAATGGGTTAACACCGGGGAGCTGTTTTTT.

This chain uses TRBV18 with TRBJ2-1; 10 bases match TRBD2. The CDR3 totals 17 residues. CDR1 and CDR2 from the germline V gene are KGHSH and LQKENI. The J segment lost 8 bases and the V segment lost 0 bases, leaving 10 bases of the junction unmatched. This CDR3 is CASSPPERGGDVYEQFF. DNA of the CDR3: TGTGCCAGCTCACCACCGGAGCGGGGGGGGGATGTGTATGAGCAGTTCTTC.

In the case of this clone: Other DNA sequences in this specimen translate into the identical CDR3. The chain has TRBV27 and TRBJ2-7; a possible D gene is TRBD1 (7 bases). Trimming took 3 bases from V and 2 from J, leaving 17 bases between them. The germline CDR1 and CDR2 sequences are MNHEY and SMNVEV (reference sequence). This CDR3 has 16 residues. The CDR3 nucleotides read TGTGCCAGCAGTTTTAGTGGCGGGGACAGACCCTACGAGCAGTACTTC. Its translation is CASSFSGGDRPYEQYF.

The CDR3 loop reads CASSSGPGAYEQYF. CDR3 coding DNA: TGCGCCAGCAGCTCAGGCCCGGGAGCCTACGAGCAGTACTTC. The V gene is TRBV4-1, the J gene TRBJ2-7; possible D gene TRBD2, 6 bases. The germline CDR1 and CDR2 sequences are MGHRA and YSYEKL. The V end was cut by 5 bases, the J end by 2 bases, with 13 bases between. This CDR3 comprises 14 residues.

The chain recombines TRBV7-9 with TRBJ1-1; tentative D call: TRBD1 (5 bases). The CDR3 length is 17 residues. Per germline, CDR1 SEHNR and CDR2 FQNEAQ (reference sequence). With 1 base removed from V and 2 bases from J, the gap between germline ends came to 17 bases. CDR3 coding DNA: TGTGCCAGCAGCTTAGAGGATTCAGGGAAGGGTAACACTGAAGCTTTCTTT. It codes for CASSLEDSGKGNTEAFF. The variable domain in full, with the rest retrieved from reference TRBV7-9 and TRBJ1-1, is DTGVSQNPRHKITKRGQNVTFRCDPISEHNRLYWYRQTLGQGPEFLTYFQNEAQLEKSRLLSDRFSAERPKGSFSTLEIQRTEQGDSAMYLCASSLEDSGKGNTEAFFGQGTRLTVV.

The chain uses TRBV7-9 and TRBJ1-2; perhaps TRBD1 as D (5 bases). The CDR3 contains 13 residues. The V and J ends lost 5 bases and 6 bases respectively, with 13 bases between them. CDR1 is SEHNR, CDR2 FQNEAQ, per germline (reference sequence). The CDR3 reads CASSPPREDGYTF. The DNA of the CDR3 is TGTGCCAGCAGCCCCCCCAGGGAGGATGGCTACACCTTC.

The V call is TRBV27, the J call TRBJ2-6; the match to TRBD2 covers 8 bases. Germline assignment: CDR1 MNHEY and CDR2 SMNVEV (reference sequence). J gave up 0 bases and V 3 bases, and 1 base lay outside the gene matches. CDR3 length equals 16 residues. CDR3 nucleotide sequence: TGTGCCAGCAGTTTGGCGGGGGGCTCTGGGGCCAACGTCCTGACTTTC. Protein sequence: CASSLAGGSGANVLTF. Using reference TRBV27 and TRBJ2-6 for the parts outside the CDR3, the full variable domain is EAQVTQNPRYLITVTGKKLTVTCSQNMNHEYMSWYRQDPGLGLRQIYYSMNVEVTDKGDVPEGYKVSRKEKRNFPLILESPSPNQTSLYFCASSLAGGSGANVLTFGAGSRLTVL.

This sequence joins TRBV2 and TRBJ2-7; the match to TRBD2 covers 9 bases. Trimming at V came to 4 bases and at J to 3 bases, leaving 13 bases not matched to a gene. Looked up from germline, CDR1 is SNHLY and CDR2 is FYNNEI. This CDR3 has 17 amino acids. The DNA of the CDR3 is TGTGCCAGCAGTGTACCTGCGGGAGGGAGAAAGGGCTACGAGCAGTACTTC. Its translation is CASSVPAGGRKGYEQYF.

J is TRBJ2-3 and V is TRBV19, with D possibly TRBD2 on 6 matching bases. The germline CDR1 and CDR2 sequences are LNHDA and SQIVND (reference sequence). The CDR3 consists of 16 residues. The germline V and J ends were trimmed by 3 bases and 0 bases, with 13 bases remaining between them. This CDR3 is CASSISGYSSTDTQYF. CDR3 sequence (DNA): TGTGCCAGTAGTATCAGCGGGTACTCTAGCACAGATACGCAGTATTTT.

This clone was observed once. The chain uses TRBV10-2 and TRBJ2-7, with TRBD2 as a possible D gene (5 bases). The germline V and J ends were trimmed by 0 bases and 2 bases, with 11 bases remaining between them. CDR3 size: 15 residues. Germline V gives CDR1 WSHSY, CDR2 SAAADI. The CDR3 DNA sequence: TGCGCCAGCAGTGAGTCGGGCGGGTGGGCCTACGAGCAGTACTTC. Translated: CASSESGGWAYEQYF.

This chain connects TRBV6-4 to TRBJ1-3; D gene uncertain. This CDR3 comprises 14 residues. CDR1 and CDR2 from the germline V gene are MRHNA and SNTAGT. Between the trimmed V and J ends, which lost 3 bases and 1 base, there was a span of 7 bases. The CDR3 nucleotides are TGTGCCAGCAGTGAGACGATTTCTGGAAACACCATATATTTT. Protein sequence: CASSETISGNTIYF.

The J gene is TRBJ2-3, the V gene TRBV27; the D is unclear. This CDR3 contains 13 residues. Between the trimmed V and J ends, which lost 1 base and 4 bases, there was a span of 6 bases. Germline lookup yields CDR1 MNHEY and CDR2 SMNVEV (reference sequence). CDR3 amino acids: CASSLFPADTQYF. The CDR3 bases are TGTGCCAGCAGTTTATTTCCCGCAGATACGCAGTATTTT.